This T cell receptor (beta chain) was documented in a study of blood T cell repertoires in COVID-19. Study as a whole: The United States, Italy and Spain supplied acute and convalescent COVID-19 samples. Sources were T cells, B-cell-depleted T cells, or PBMCs; the material itself was cDNA or gDNA.

The CDR3 consists of 13 residues. Trimming pared 4 bases from V and 6 bases from J, leaving 12 bases between. Per the germline V gene, CDR1 is SNHLY and CDR2 is FYNNEI. This table comes from immunoSEQ multiplex PCR, and its TCRdb copy is limited to in-frame clones, with some not included. The sample has 140,000 to 150,000 clones; approximately 88% are singletons. Material for sequencing was peripheral blood. This chain connects TRBV2 to TRBJ1-2; D possibly corresponds to TRBD1 (5 bases). The receptor was derived from a woman aged 45-60 years with acute or convalescent COVID-19. CDR3 DNA: TGTGCCAGCAGTGCCGGACACCTAGATGGCTACACCTTC. Amino acid sequence: CASSAGHLDGYTF.